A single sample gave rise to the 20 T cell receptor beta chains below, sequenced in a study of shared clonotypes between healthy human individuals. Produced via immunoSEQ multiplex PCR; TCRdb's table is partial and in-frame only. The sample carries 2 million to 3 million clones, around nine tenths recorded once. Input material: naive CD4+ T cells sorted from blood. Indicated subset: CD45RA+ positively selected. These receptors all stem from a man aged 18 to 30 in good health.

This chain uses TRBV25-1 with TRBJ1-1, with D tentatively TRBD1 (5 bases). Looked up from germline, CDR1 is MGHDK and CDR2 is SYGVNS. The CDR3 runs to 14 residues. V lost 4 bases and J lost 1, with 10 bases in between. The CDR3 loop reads CASSGGETNTEAFF. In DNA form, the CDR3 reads TGTGCCAGCAGTGGGGGGGAAACGAACACTGAAGCTTTCTTT.

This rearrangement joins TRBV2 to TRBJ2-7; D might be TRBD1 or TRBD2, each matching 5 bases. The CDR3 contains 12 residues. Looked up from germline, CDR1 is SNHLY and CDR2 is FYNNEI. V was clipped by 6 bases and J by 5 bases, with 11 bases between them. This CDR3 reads CASSRDVHEQYF. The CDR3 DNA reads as TGTGCCAGCAGCAGGGACGTCCACGAGCAGTACTTC.

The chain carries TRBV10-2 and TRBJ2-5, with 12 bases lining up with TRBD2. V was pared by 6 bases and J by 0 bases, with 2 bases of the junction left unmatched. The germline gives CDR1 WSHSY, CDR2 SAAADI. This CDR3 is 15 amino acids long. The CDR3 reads CASSTSGGYQETQYF. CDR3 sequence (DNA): TGCGCCAGCAGCACTAGCGGGGGGTACCAAGAGACCCAGTACTTC.

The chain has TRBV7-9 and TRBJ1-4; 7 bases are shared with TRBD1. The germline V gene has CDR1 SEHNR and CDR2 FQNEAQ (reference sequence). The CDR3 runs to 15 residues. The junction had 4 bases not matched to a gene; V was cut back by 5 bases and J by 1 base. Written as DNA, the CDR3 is TGTGCCAGCAGCGAAGGGACAGAAACTAATGAAAAACTGTTTTTT. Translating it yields CASSEGTETNEKLFF.

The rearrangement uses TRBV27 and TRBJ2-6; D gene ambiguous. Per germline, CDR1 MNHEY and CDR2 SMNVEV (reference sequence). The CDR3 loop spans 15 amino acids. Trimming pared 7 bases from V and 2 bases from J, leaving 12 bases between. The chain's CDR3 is CASIGPRAGANVLTF. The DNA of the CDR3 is TGTGCCAGCATAGGGCCAAGAGCTGGGGCCAACGTCCTGACTTTC. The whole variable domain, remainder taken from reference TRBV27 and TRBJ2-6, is EAQVTQNPRYLITVTGKKLTVTCSQNMNHEYMSWYRQDPGLGLRQIYYSMNVEVTDKGDVPEGYKVSRKEKRNFPLILESPSPNQTSLYFCASIGPRAGANVLTFGAGSRLTVL.

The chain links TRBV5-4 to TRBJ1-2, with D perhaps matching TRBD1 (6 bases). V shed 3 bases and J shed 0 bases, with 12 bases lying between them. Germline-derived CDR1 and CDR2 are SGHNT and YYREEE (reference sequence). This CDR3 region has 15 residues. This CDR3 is CASSSDGGPNYGYTF. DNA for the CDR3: TGTGCCAGCAGCTCGGACGGGGGCCCTAACTATGGCTACACCTTC.

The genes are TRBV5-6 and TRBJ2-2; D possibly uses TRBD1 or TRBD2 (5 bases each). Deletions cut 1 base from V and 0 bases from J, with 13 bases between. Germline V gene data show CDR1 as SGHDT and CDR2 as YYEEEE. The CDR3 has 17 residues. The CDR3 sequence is CASSLFVGASNTGELFF. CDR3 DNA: TGTGCCAGCAGCTTGTTCGTCGGGGCATCGAACACCGGGGAGCTGTTTTTT.

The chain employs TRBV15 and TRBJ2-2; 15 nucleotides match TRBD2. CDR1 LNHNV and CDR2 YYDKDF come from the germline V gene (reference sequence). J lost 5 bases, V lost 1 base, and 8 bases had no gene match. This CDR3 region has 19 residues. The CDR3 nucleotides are TGTGCCACCAGCAGAGTGGGACTAGCGGGAGGAATAGGGACCGGGGAGCTGTTTTTT. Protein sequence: CATSRVGLAGGIGTGELFF.

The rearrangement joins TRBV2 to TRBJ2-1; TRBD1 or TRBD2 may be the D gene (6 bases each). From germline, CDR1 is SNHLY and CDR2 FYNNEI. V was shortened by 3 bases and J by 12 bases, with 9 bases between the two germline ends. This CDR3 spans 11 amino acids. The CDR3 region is CASSEEGGQFF. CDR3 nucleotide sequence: TGTGCCAGCAGTGAGGAGGGGGGGCAGTTCTTC.

Written as DNA, the CDR3 is TGTGCCAGCAGCTGGGGTCGGGAGCTTGGCAATCAGCCCCAGCATTTT. Protein sequence: CASSWGRELGNQPQHF. The J gene is TRBJ1-5, the V gene TRBV28; D ambiguous. The V gene's germline CDR1 is MDHEN and CDR2 SYDVKM. Trimming took off 6 bases at V and 2 bases at J, with 17 bases between the two ends. This CDR3 has 16 amino acids.

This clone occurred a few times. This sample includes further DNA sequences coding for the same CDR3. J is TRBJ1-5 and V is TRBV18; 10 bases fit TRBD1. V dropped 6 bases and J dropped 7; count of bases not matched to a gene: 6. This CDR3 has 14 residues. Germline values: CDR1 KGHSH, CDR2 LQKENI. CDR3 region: CASSPGTGAQPQHF. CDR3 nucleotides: TGTGCCAGCTCTCCCGGGACAGGGGCCCAGCCCCAGCATTTT.

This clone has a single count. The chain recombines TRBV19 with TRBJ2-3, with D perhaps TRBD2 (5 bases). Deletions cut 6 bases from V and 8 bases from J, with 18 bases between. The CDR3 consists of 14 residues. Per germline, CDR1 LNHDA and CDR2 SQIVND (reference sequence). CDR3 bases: TGTGCCAGTAGGAGAGGAGGAGGTTTATCTACGCAGTATTTT. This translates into CASRRGGGLSTQYF.

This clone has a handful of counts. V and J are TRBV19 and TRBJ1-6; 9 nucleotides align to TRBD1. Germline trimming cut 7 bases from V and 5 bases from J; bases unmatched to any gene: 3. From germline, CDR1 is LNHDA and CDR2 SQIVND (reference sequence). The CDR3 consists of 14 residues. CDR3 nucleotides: TGTGCCAGTAAAGGGACAGGGAATAATTCACCCCTCCACTTT. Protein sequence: CASKGTGNNSPLHF.

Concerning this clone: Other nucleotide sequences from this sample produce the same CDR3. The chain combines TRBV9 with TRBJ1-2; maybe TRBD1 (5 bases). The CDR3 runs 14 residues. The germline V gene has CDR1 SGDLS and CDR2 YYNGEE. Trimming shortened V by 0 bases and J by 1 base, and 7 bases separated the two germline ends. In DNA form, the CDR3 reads TGTGCCAGCAGCGTAGATGGGGGTAACTATGGCTACACCTTC. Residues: CASSVDGGNYGYTF.

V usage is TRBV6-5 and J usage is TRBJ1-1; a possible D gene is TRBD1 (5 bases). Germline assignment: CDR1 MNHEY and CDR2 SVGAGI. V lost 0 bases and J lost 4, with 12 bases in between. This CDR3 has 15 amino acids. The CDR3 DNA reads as TGTGCCAGCAGTTACTCCACCGGGGGGAGCACTGAAGCTTTCTTT. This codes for CASSYSTGGSTEAFF.

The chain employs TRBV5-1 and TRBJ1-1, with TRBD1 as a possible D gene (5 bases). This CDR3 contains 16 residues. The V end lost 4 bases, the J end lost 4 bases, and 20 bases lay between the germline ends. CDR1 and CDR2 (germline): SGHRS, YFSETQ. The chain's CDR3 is CASSHGRGGGSTEAFF. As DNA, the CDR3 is TGCGCCAGCAGCCACGGGAGGGGTGGCGGGTCCACTGAAGCTTTCTTT.

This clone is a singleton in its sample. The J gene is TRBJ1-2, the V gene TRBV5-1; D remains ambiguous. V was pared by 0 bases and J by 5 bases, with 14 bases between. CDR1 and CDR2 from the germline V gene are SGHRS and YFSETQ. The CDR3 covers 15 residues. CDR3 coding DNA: TGCGCCAGCAGCTTGGAAAGCCCAGCCGAGTATGGCTACACCTTC. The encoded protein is CASSLESPAEYGYTF.

In nucleotides, the CDR3 is TGCGCCAGCAGTTCCCGACAGCGAGGCAGTTACGAGCAGTACTTC. Translated, it gives CASSSRQRGSYEQYF. The V gene is TRBV5-1, the J gene TRBJ2-7, with D perhaps matching TRBD1 (5 bases). Germline V gene lookup returns CDR1 SGHRS and CDR2 YFSETQ. The germline V and J ends were trimmed by 5 bases and 4 bases, with 19 bases remaining between them. This CDR3 has 15 amino acids.

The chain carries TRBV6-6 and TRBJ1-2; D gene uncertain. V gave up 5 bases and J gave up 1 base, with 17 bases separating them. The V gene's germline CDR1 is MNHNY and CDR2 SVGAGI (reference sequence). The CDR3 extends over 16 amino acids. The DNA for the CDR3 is TGTGCCAGCAGTACGGTTCTGGTAGGGTTTAACTATGGCTACACCTTC. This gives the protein CASSTVLVGFNYGYTF.

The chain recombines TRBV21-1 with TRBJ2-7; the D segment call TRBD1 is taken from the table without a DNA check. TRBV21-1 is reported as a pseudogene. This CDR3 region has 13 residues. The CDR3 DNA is TGTGCCAGCAGCCCCCGACAGCACTACGAGCAGTACTTC. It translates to CASSPRQHYEQYF.